The clone carrying this T cell receptor (beta chain) has a handful of counts. Original analysis: The authors estimated nucleated cell counts from reference gene primer amplification. Assay used: immunoSEQ multiplex PCR; TCRdb lists only in-frame clones, some missing. V and J calls plus clone size are reproduced from that table; the DNA served to infer D and trimming. Counted here are about 140,000 clones, around 86% occurring once; the ten biggest clones make up approximately 9.1%. This entry belongs to a study of blood T cell repertoires in COVID-19. Turning to the study itself: COVID-19 samples, acute and convalescent, were from the United States, Italy and Spain. Nucleic acid was either cDNA or gDNA, and it came from T cells, B-cell-depleted T cells, or PBMCs.

The CDR3 runs to 15 residues. The J segment lost 8 bases and the V segment lost 0 bases, leaving 4 bases of the junction unmatched. Germline loops: CDR1 SGHRS, CDR2 YFSETQ. The genes are TRBV5-1 and TRBJ2-1; 11 bases align to TRBD1. The sample was peripheral blood. The receptor's source is a woman aged 60 to 75 with active or convalescent COVID-19. The CDR3 coding sequence is TGCGCCAGCAGCTTGGGTAGGACAGGGGGCGATGAGCAGTTCTTC. Its translation is CASSLGRTGGDEQFF.